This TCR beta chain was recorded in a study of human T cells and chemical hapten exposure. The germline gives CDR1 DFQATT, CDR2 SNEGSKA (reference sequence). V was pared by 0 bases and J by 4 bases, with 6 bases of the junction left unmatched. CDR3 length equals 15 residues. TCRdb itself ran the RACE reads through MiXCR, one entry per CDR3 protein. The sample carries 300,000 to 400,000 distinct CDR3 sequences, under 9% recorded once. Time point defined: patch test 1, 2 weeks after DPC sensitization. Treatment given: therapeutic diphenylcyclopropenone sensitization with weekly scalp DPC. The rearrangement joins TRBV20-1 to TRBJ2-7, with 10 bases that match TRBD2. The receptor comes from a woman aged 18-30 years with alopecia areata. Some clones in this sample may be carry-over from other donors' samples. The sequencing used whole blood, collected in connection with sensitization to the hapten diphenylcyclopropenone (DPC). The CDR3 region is CSARDGLAENYEQYF. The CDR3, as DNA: TGCAGTGCTAGAGATGGACTAGCGGAGAATTACGAGCAGTACTTC.